This T cell receptor (beta chain) comes out of a study of T-cell memory formation after mild COVID-19. The CDR3 runs to 11 residues. Deletions cut 3 bases from V and 8 bases from J, with 7 bases between. From germline, CDR1 is LGHNA and CDR2 YNFKEQ. This clonotype has just a few counts. TCRdb passed the 5' RACE reads through MiXCR, listing each CDR3 protein once. In the table there are approximately 400,000 distinct CDR3 sequences, approximately 19% of which are singletons. This TCR derives from a man aged 18 to 30 who had mild COVID-19 (a few samples of this study predate the infection). Cell type and time point are not known. The specimen was PBMCs or a T cell subset sorted from them (not recorded which). The rearrangement joins TRBV4-2 to TRBJ1-1, with D unresolved. The CDR3 sequence is CASSHRAEAFF. Here the CDR3 DNA reads TGTGCCAGCAGCCATAGGGCAGAAGCTTTCTTT.